These 25 T cell receptor beta chains were all obtained from the same sample, sequenced in a study of high-grade serous ovarian cancer treatment subgroups. Profiled with immunoSEQ multiplex PCR; TCRdb holds only in-frame clones, not every one. The sample includes around 2,000 clones, more than 55% of them seen just once. Tumor samples were obtained before definitive surgery or chemotherapy. Input material: tumor tissue. The receptors come from a human donor with high-grade serous ovarian cancer.

This chain uses TRBV10-3 with TRBJ2-3; TRBD1 matches 10 bases. Germline V gene sequence: CDR1 ENHRY, CDR2 SYGVKD. CDR3 size: 14 residues. The trim removed 6 bases at V and 6 bases at J, leaving 6 bases unmatched. The CDR3 region is CAIRPDRGRDTQYF. The CDR3 nucleotides read TGTGCCATCAGACCCGACAGGGGGCGGGATACGCAGTATTTT.

The chain employs TRBV7-2 and TRBJ2-7; the D gene is possibly TRBD2 (6 bases). The CDR3 totals 12 residues. V lost 5 bases to trimming and J lost 9 bases, with 14 bases between them. Germline-derived CDR1 and CDR2 are SGHTA and FQGNSA. The DNA for the CDR3 is TGTGCCAGCAGCACCCCGGGACTTCCGCAGTACTTC. Translation: CASSTPGLPQYF.

The rearrangement uses TRBV5-5 and TRBJ2-2, with 8 positions matching TRBD2. This CDR3 is built from 15 residues. The V and J ends lost 1 base and 5 bases, in that order; junction bases with no gene match: 4. In germline, CDR1 is SGHKS, CDR2 YYEKEE (reference sequence). The CDR3 spells CASSLSGGGTGELFF. CDR3 coding DNA: TGTGCCAGCAGCTTGTCTGGCGGGGGGACCGGGGAGCTGTTTTTT. The variable domain in full, completed from reference TRBV5-5 and TRBJ2-2, reads DAGVTQSPTHLIKTRGQQVTLRCSPISGHKSVSWYQQVLGQGPQFIFQYYEKEERGRGNFPDRFSARQFPNYSSELNVNALLLGDSALYLCASSLSGGGTGELFFGEGSRLTVL.

The table lists this clone with a count of one. The chain uses TRBV5-1 and TRBJ1-6, with D perhaps TRBD1 (5 bases). Deletions cut 0 bases from V and 0 bases from J, with 7 bases between. The CDR3 runs to 16 residues. The V gene's germline CDR1 is SGHRS and CDR2 YFSETQ. CDR3: CASSLAGTSYNSPLHF. The CDR3 nucleotides read TGCGCCAGCAGCTTGGCCGGGACCTCCTATAATTCACCCCTCCACTTT.

The chain employs TRBV18 and TRBJ2-1, with 11 nucleotides matching TRBD2. V was pared by 2 bases and J by 2 bases, with 17 bases of the junction left unmatched. CDR1 and CDR2 (germline): KGHSH, LQKENI. The CDR3 has 21 residues. The CDR3 nucleotides read TGTGCCAGCTCACCAAATATCCGCGCCGGGGGACTAGCGGCCGCCTACAATGAGCAGTTCTTC. Its translation: CASSPNIRAGGLAAAYNEQFF.

The chain joins TRBV30 to TRBJ2-1; possibly TRBD2 for D (5 bases). The length of the CDR3 is 13 residues. With 2 bases removed from V and 10 bases from J, the gap between germline ends came to 15 bases. Germline V CDR1 and CDR2: GTSNPN, SVGIG (reference sequence). CDR3 sequence: CAWSILDSTEQFF. Here the CDR3 DNA reads TGTGCCTGGAGTATCTTGGACTCGACCGAGCAGTTCTTC.

The chain has TRBV7-6 and TRBJ2-1; TRBD2 agrees at 8 bases. Germline lookup yields CDR1 SGHVS and CDR2 FNYEAQ. The CDR3 is 16 residues long. With V trimmed by 0 bases and J by 8 bases, 9 bases remained unmatched. The CDR3 DNA follows: TGTGCCAGCAGCTTAGCGATGATAGCGGGAAGTGATGAGCAGTTCTTC. It translates to CASSLAMIAGSDEQFF.

The sample holds one count of this clone. The V and J genes are TRBV19 and TRBJ2-1; TRBD2 matches 8 bases. The germline V gene has CDR1 LNHDA and CDR2 SQIVND (reference sequence). Losses at the gene ends were 3 bases for V and 6 bases for J; bases not matched to a gene: 7. This CDR3 comprises 15 residues. The CDR3 DNA follows: TGTGCCAGTAGTATTGGACTAGCAGCTTTCAATGAGCAGTTCTTC. Amino acid sequence: CASSIGLAAFNEQFF.

The J gene is TRBJ2-1, the V gene TRBV10-3; D remains ambiguous. V lost 11 bases, J lost 0 bases, and 11 bases lay in between. Germline V lookup: CDR1 ENHRY, CDR2 SYGVKD. The CDR3 runs to 13 residues. The CDR3 spells CAVSQSSYNEQFF. DNA of the CDR3: TGTGCCGTATCACAAAGCTCCTACAATGAGCAGTTCTTC.

The chain couples TRBV18 to TRBJ2-7; 10 positions match TRBD2. V lost 2 bases to trimming and J lost 7 bases; unmatched junction nucleotides: 8. Germline CDR1 and CDR2: KGHSH and LQKENI. The CDR3 runs 15 residues. CDR3 residues: CASSPGLAGAGEQYV. CDR3 in DNA: TGTGCCAGCTCACCAGGGCTAGCGGGAGCGGGGGAGCAGTACGTC.

The chain joins TRBV9 to TRBJ1-1; possibly TRBD1 for D (5 bases). V gave up 0 bases and J gave up 7 bases, with 7 bases separating them. The CDR3 is 12 residues long. Germline CDR1 SGDLS, CDR2 YYNGEE. In DNA, the CDR3 is TGTGCCAGCAGCGTAGTCGGGGGTGAAGCTTTCTTT. It specifies CASSVVGGEAFF. The whole variable domain, remainder taken from reference TRBV9 and TRBJ1-1, is DSGVTQTPKHLITATGQRVTLRCSPRSGDLSVYWYQQSLDQGLQFLIQYYNGEERAKGNILERFSAQQFPDLHSELNLSSLELGDSALYFCASSVVGGEAFFGQGTRLTVV.

V is TRBV5-4 and J is TRBJ1-2; 7 bases match TRBD1. J was trimmed by 6 bases and V by 3 bases; bases with no gene match: 14. Germline CDR1 is SGHNT and CDR2 is YYREEE (reference sequence). CDR3 length: 16 residues. The chain's CDR3 is CASSYTLTGLTDGYTF. The CDR3 DNA is TGTGCCAGCAGCTACACTTTGACAGGGTTAACGGATGGCTACACCTTC.

The chain couples TRBV5-1 to TRBJ2-2; D is perhaps TRBD2 (6 bases). This CDR3 contains 14 residues. CDR1 SGHRS and CDR2 YFSETQ come from the germline V gene. The ends were cut back, 7 bases at V and 4 bases at J, with 14 bases in the middle. The CDR3 reads CASLGTSGTGELFF. CDR3 DNA: TGCGCCAGCCTCGGGACTTCGGGCACCGGGGAGCTGTTTTTT.

The gene calls are TRBV15 and TRBJ1-1; no reliable D call. The V and J ends lost 2 bases and 3 bases respectively, with 13 bases between them. The CDR3 totals 15 residues. Germline V gives CDR1 LNHNV, CDR2 YYDKDF (reference sequence). CDR3 nucleotide sequence: TGTGCCACCAGCAGATTGGGTGAAGGCTACACTGAAGCTTTCTTT. It yields the protein CATSRLGEGYTEAFF. The full variable domain, rest sourced from reference TRBV15 and TRBJ1-1, is DAMVIQNPRYQVTQFGKPVTLSCSQTLNHNVMYWYQQKSSQAPKLLFHYYDKDFNNEADTPDNFQSRRPNTSFCFLDIRSPGLGDTAMYLCATSRLGEGYTEAFFGQGTRLTVV.

The chain uses TRBV12-2 and TRBJ1-5; the table's TRBD1 call for D was not verified on the DNA. TRBV12-2 is designated a pseudogene. This CDR3 has 17 residues. The CDR3 reads CASRLRQGALGNQPQHF. The CDR3, as DNA: TGTGCAAGTCGCTTAAGGCAGGGGGCGTTGGGCAATCAGCCCCAGCATTTT.

The chain combines TRBV30 with TRBJ2-1, with 11 bases fitting TRBD2. Germline V gives CDR1 GTSNPN, CDR2 SVGIG (reference sequence). The V gene end was trimmed by 7 bases and the J gene end by 8 bases; junction bases not matched to a gene: 7. The CDR3 has 13 amino acids. The CDR3 sequence: CASLAGVSDEQFF. CDR3 sequence (DNA): TGTGCCTCACTAGCGGGAGTGAGCGATGAGCAGTTCTTC.

The J gene is TRBJ2-1, the V gene TRBV10-1, with 8 positions matching TRBD2. Looked up from germline, CDR1 is WNHNN and CDR2 is SYGVQD (reference sequence). CDR3 length: 16 amino acids. Germline trimming cut 4 bases from V and 2 bases from J; bases unmatched to any gene: 7. CDR3 sequence (DNA): TGCGCCAGCAGTGGCTCTACTAGCGGTGCCTACAATGAGCAGTTCTTC. Its protein product is CASSGSTSGAYNEQFF.

The chain joins TRBV29-1 to TRBJ1-2; D is perhaps TRBD1 (6 bases). The V end lost 4 bases, the J end lost 4 bases, and 19 bases lay between the germline ends. Germline values: CDR1 SQVTM, CDR2 ANQGSEA. CDR3 length: 15 amino acids. The CDR3 region has the DNA TGCAGCGTTGGAAGCGGGGGCACTGGGGTCTATGGCTACACCTTC. It yields the protein CSVGSGGTGVYGYTF.

The sample holds a few counts of this clone. The chain has TRBV10-2 and TRBJ2-5; no firm D call. With 7 bases removed from V and 5 bases from J, the gap between germline ends came to 8 bases. Germline V lookup: CDR1 WSHSY, CDR2 SAAADI. The CDR3 has 11 residues. DNA of the CDR3: TGCGCCAGCACGACGGGTGAGACCCAGTACTTC. Protein sequence: CASTTGETQYF.

CDR3 in DNA: TGTGCCTGGACACGGCCCTTGGTGGGTAGCTACGAGCAGTACTTC. This translates into CAWTRPLVGSYEQYF. V and J are TRBV30 and TRBJ2-5; unclear D gene. The closer fit of TRBJ2-7 to the DNA end suggests the J call may be wrong. Germline-derived CDR1 and CDR2 are GTSNPN and SVGIG (reference sequence). The CDR3 spans 15 residues.

Here the CDR3 DNA reads TGTGCCAGCACCCCGGCTCGTATTAACAATGAGCAGTTCTTC. Protein product: CASTPARINNEQFF. V and J are TRBV6-5 and TRBJ2-1; D gene uncertain. Trimming left V 7 bases short and J 5 bases short, with 15 bases between. This CDR3 contains 14 residues. The germline V gene has CDR1 MNHEY and CDR2 SVGAGI.

This chain links TRBV5-4 with TRBJ2-1; 9 bases map to TRBD2. Trimming removed 9 bases from V and 8 bases from J; junction bases left unmatched: 15. The CDR3 loop spans 15 amino acids. CDR1 and CDR2 (germline): SGHNT, YYREEE (reference sequence). CDR3: CATNPGTSSKYEQFF. The CDR3 DNA reads as TGTGCCACCAACCCCGGGACTAGCTCAAAATATGAGCAGTTCTTC.

This clone has just one count. The chain carries TRBV5-1 and TRBJ2-3; tentative D call: TRBD2 (5 bases). CDR3 length: 17 amino acids. Germline CDR1 and CDR2: SGHRS and YFSETQ. Trimming left V 4 bases short and J 0 bases short, with 18 bases between. For the CDR3, the DNA is TGCGCCAGCAGCCAGTTCGGGGTCTCTACTAGCACAGATACGCAGTATTTT. This encodes CASSQFGVSTSTDTQYF. Supplemented by reference TRBV5-1 and TRBJ2-3, the full variable domain reads KAGVTQTPRYLIKTRGQQVTLSCSPISGHRSVSWYQQTPGQGLQFLFEYFSETQRNKGNFPGRFSGRQFSNSRSEMNVSTLELGDSALYLCASSQFGVSTSTDTQYFGPGTRLTVL.

The chain joins TRBV18 to TRBJ1-1; D not certain. Germline loops: CDR1 KGHSH, CDR2 LQKENI. The CDR3 covers 13 residues. V dropped 4 bases and J dropped 1 base, with 7 bases sitting between them. For the CDR3, the DNA is TGTGCCAGCTCACGGGCAGAGAACACTGAAGCTTTCTTT. Translating it yields CASSRAENTEAFF.

The gene calls are TRBV19 and TRBJ1-4, with TRBD1 matching over 8 bases. Per the germline V gene, CDR1 is LNHDA and CDR2 is SQIVND (reference sequence). V was pared by 1 base and J by 2 bases, with 3 bases of the junction left unmatched. The length of the CDR3 is 16 residues. DNA for the CDR3: TGTGCCAGTAGTATAGGGACAGGGAACACTAATGAAAAACTGTTTTTT. As protein: CASSIGTGNTNEKLFF.